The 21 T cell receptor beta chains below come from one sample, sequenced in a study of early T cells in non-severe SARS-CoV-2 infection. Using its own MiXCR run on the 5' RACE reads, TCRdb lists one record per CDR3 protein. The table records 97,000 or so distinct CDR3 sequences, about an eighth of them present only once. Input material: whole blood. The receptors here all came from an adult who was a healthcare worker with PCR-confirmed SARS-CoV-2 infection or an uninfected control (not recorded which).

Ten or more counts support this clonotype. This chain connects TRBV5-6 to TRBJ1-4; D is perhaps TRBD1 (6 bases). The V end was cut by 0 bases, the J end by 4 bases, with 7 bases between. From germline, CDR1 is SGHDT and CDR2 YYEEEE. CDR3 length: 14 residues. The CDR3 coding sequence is TGTGCCAGCAGCTTGGGGACAGTTAATGAAAAACTGTTTTTT. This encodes CASSLGTVNEKLFF.

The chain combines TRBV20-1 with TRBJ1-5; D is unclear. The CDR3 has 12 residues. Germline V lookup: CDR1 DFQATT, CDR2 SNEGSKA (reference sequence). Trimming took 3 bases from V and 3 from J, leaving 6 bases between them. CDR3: CSARGNNQPQHF. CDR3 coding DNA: TGCAGTGCTAGGGGAAACAATCAGCCCCAGCATTTT.

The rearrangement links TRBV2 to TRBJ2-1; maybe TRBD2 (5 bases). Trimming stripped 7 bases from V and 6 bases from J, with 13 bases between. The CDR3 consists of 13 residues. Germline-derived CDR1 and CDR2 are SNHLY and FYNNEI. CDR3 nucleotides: TGTGCCAGCAACCTAGCTAGCAGCAATGAGCAGTTCTTC. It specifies CASNLASSNEQFF.

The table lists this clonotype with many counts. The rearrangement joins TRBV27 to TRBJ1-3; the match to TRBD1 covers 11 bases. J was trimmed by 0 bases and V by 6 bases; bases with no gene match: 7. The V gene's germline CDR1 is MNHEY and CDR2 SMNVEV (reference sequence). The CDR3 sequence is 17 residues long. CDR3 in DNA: TGTGCCAGCAGGGGACAGGGGGGACTGGGCTCTGGAAACACCATATATTTT. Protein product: CASRGQGGLGSGNTIYF.

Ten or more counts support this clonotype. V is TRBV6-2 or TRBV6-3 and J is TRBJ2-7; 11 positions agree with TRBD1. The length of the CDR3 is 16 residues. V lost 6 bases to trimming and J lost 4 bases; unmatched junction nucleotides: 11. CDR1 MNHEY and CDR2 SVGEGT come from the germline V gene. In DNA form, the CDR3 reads TGTGCCAGCAGCCCCGAAGGGACAGGGGGATCGTACGAGCAGTACTTC. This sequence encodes CASSPEGTGGSYEQYF.

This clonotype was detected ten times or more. The CDR3, as DNA: TGTGCCAGCAGCCCTGAGGGGGATCAAGGCTACACCTTC. Its protein product is CASSPEGDQGYTF. The rearrangement links TRBV6-6 to TRBJ1-2; D is perhaps TRBD1 (6 bases). Germline assignment: CDR1 MNHNY and CDR2 SVGAGI (reference sequence). V was pared by 6 bases and J by 8 bases, with 16 bases between. There are 13 residues in the CDR3.

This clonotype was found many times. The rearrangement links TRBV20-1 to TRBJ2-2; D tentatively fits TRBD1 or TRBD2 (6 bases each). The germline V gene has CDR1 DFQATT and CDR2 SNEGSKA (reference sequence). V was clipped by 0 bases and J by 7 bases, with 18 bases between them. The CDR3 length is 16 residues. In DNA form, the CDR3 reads TGCAGTGCTAGAGATCTGGGGGCGGGAAGTGTCGGGGAGCTGTTTTTT. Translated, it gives CSARDLGAGSVGELFF.

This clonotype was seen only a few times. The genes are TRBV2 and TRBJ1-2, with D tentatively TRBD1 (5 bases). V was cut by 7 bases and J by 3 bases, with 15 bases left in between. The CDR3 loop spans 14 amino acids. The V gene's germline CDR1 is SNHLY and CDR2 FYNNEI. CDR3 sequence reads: CASTPEGLDYGYTF. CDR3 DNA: TGTGCCAGCACTCCGGAGGGACTGGACTATGGCTACACCTTC.

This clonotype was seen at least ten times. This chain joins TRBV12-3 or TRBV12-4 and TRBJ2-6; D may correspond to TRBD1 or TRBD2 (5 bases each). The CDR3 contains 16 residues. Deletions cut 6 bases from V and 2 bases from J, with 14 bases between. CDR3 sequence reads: CASRTGRGAGANVLTF. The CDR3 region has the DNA TGTGCCAGCAGGACCGGCCGAGGGGCTGGGGCCAACGTCCTGACTTTC.

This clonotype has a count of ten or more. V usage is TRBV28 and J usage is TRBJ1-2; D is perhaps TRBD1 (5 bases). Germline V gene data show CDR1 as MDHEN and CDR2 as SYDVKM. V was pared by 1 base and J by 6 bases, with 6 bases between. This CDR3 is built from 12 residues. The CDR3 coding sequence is TGTGCCAGCAGTTTATCAGGGAATGGCTACACCTTC. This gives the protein CASSLSGNGYTF.

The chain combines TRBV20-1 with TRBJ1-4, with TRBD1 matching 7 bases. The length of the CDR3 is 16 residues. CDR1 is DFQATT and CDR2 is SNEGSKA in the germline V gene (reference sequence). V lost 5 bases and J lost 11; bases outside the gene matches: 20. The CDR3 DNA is TGCAGTGCTCTTCATCGCGACAGGGACCAGAGAGGGAAACTGTTTTTT. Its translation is CSALHRDRDQRGKLFF.

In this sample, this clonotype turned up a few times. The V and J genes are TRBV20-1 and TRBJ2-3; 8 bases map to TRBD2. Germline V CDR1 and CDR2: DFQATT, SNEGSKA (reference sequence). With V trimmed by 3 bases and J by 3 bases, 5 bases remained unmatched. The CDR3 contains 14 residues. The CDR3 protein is CSARTREGTDTQYF. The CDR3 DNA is TGCAGTGCTAGGACTCGGGAGGGGACAGATACGCAGTATTTT.

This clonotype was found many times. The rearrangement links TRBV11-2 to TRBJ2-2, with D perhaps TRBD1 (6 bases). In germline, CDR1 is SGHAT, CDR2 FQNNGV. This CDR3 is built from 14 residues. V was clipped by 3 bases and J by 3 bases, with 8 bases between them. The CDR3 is CASSFWTDTGELFF. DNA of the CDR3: TGTGCCAGCAGCTTCTGGACAGACACCGGGGAGCTGTTTTTT. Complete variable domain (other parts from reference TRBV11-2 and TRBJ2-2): EAGVAQSPRYKIIEKRQSVAFWCNPISGHATLYWYQQILGQGPKLLIQFQNNGVVDDSQLPKDRFSAERLKGVDSTLKIQPAKLEDSAVYLCASSFWTDTGELFFGEGSRLTVL.

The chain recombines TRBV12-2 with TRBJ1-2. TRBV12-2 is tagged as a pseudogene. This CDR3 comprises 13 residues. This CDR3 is CASRLRPNYGYTF. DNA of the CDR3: TGTGCAAGTCGCTTAAGACCTAACTATGGCTACACCTTC.

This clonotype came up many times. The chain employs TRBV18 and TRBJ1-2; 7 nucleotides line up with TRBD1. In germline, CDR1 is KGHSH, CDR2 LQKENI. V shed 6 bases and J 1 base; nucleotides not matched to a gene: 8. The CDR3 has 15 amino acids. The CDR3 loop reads CASSPGQQDNYGYTF. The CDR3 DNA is TGTGCCAGCTCCCCGGGACAGCAAGATAACTATGGCTACACCTTC.

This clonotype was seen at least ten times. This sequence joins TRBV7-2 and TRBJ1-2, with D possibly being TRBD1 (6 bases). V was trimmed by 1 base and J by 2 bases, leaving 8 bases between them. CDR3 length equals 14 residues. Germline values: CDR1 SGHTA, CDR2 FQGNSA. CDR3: CASSLVTGNYGYTF. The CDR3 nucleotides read TGTGCCAGCAGCTTAGTCACAGGGAACTATGGCTACACCTTC.

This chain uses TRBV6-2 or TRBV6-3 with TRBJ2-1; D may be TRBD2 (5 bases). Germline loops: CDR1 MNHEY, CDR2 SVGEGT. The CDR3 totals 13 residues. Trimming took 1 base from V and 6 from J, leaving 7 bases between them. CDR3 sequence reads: CASSYLEGNEQFF. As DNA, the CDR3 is TGTGCCAGCAGTTACTTAGAGGGCAATGAGCAGTTCTTC.

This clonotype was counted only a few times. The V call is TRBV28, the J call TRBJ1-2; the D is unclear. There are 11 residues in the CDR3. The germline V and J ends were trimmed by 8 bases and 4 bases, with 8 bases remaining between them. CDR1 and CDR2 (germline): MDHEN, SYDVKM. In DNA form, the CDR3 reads TGTGCCAGCGGAACAGTCTATGGCTACACCTTC. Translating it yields CASGTVYGYTF.

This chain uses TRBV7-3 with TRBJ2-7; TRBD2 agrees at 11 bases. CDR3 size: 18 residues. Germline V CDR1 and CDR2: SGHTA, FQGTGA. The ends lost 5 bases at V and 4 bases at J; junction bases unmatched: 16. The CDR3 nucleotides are TGTGCCAGCAGCCATGGGCTAGCGGGAGGAAACGGGGTTTACGAGCAGTACTTC. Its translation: CASSHGLAGGNGVYEQYF.

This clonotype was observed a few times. The CDR3 is CASSKVRGLETQYF. CDR3 coding DNA: TGTGCCAGCAGCAAAGTCAGGGGTCTAGAGACCCAGTACTTC. This chain connects TRBV21-1 to TRBJ2-5; TRBD1 is the table's D call and was not checked against the DNA. TRBV21-1 is a pseudogene locus. This CDR3 contains 14 residues.

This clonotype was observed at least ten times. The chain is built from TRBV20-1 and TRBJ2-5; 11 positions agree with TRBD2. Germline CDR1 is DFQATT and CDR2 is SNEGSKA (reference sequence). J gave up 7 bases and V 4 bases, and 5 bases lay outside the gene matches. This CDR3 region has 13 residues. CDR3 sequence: CSAILAGGATQYF. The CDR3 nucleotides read TGCAGTGCTATTCTAGCGGGAGGCGCGACCCAGTACTTC.